These 5 T cell receptor beta chains were all obtained from the same sample, sequenced in a study of post-analysis software for immune sequencing data. TCR beta cDNA libraries included unique molecular identifiers. MiXCR, run by TCRdb on the PCR reads, gives a single entry per CDR3 protein. This table holds approximately 570,000 distinct CDR3 sequences, 44% found once. For these TCRs, the target antigens are not known. Study observations and caveats: Patients had higher frequencies than controls of five TRBV segments, including TRBV5-6, TRBV5-1 and TRBV20-1.

The specimen sequenced was blood. The receptors shown here come from a girl aged 10 to 17 with multiple sclerosis.

This clonotype was recorded only once. CDR3 protein: CASSLTQGEGPAEQYF. CDR3 in DNA: TGTGCCAGCAGCCTGACCCAGGGGGAGGGCCCAGCCGAGCAGTACTTC. The chain is built from TRBV4-2 and TRBJ2-5; D is possibly TRBD1 or TRBD2 (7 bases each). The J call may be mistaken, given a closer DNA end match to TRBJ2-7. The CDR3 spans 16 residues. CDR1 and CDR2 (germline): LGHNA, YNFKEQ.

The rearrangement links TRBV10-3 to TRBJ2-1; D not resolved. CDR1 is ENHRY, CDR2 SYGVKD, per germline. The CDR3 covers 15 residues. Trimming shortened V by 6 bases and J by 2 bases, and 14 bases separated the two germline ends. The CDR3 DNA follows: TGTGCCATCAGGCCCAAAGATGGGCCCTACAATGAGCAGTTCTTC. Translation gives CAIRPKDGPYNEQFF.

The rearrangement uses TRBV6-6 and TRBJ2-1, with D possibly matching TRBD2 (5 bases). Trimming shortened V by 9 bases and J by 10 bases, and 13 bases separated the two germline ends. The length of the CDR3 is 11 residues. The germline V gene has CDR1 MNHNY and CDR2 SVGAGI (reference sequence). CDR3 in amino acids: CASLGPGEQFF. CDR3 in DNA: TGTGCCAGTTTGGGCCCGGGGGAGCAGTTCTTC.

The sample holds a few counts of this clonotype. The gene calls are TRBV5-1 and TRBJ2-5; the D gene is possibly TRBD2 (7 bases). Trimming removed 4 bases at V and 2 bases at J, with 15 bases between. The germline V gene has CDR1 SGHRS and CDR2 YFSETQ. The CDR3 is 15 residues long. The CDR3 region is CASSGGASPQETQYF. The CDR3 region has the DNA TGCGCCAGCAGCGGGGGGGCTAGTCCTCAAGAGACCCAGTACTTC.

The rearrangement uses TRBV12-3 or TRBV12-4 and TRBJ2-1, with D possibly being TRBD2 (6 bases). The germline V and J ends were trimmed by 1 base and 8 bases, with 15 bases remaining between them. CDR3 length: 15 residues. DNA for the CDR3: TGTGCCAGCAGTTTAGGTGCGACGACGGGAGATGAGCAGTTCTTC. This gives the protein CASSLGATTGDEQFF.